Presented here are 16 T cell receptor beta chains from one specimen sequenced in a study of T cells in women clearing cervical HPV infection. This table comes from immunoSEQ multiplex PCR, and its TCRdb copy is limited to in-frame clones, with some not included. This sample's table has approximately 20,000 clones. The source material was blood buffy coat. Receptor source: a woman between 18 and 75 years old with a cervical HPV16 infection that either progressed to CIN3+ or cleared (not recorded which).

Comments on this clone: The CDR3 end falls 3 residues outside the read, so it is completed with the germline J gene. The gene calls are TRBV7-9 and TRBJ1-1, with a tentative D call TRBD1 (5 bases). V gave up 5 bases and J gave up 2 bases, with 12 bases separating them. CDR3 size: 14 residues. In germline, CDR1 is SEHNR, CDR2 FQNEAQ (reference sequence). CDR3 sequence: CASSVDSGNTEAFF. The CDR3 bases that were read are TGTGCCAGCAGCGTAGACAGTGGAAACACTGAA.

In the case of this clone: Sequencing ends 3 residues short of the CDR3 end; the germline J gene provides the rest. The V and J genes are TRBV30 and TRBJ1-2, with no clear D. Germline CDR1 and CDR2: GTSNPN and SVGIG (reference sequence). V dropped 0 bases and J dropped 0 bases, with 8 bases sitting between them. This CDR3 contains 14 residues. The sequenced part of the CDR3 DNA is TGTGCCTGGAGTGTACCGTTAGCTAACTATGGC. Translation: CAWSVPLANYG. The complete CDR3 protein is CAWSVPLANYGYTF. The full variable domain, completed using reference TRBV30 and TRBJ1-2, is SQTIHQWPATLVQPVGSPLSLECTVEGTSNPNLYWYRQAAGRGLQLLFYSVGIGQISSEVPQNLSASRPQDRQFILSSKKLLLSDSGFYLCAWSVPLANYGYTFGSGTRLTVV.

Note on this clone: The read halts 3 residues ahead of the CDR3 end, with the missing end drawn from the germline J gene. V is TRBV20-1 and J is TRBJ2-5; 9 nucleotides align to TRBD1. With 5 bases clipped from V and 5 bases from J, the junction kept 6 bases outside the gene matches. The germline gives CDR1 DFQATT, CDR2 SNEGSKA (reference sequence). The CDR3 has 13 amino acids. The CDR3 loop is CSAQGQGLETQYF. The sequenced part of the CDR3 DNA is TGCAGTGCTCAAGGACAGGGGCTGGAGACC.

A word on this clone: Read sequence stops 3 residues before the CDR3 end, and the germline J gene provides the missing end. V is TRBV2 and J is TRBJ2-3; 12 positions match TRBD2. Trimming at V came to 7 bases and at J to 1 base, leaving 6 bases not matched to a gene. CDR3 length equals 16 residues. Germline V gene sequence: CDR1 SNHLY, CDR2 FYNNEI. Partial CDR3 DNA: TGTGCCAGCACACCGACTAGCGGGGGTGGCACAGATACG. Its protein is CASTPTSGGGTDT. The whole CDR3 protein is CASTPTSGGGTDTQYF.

The DNA read from the CDR3 is TGTGCCAGCTCACCTTACAGCCATAATTCACCC. This translates into CASSPYSHNSP. The full CDR3 reads CASSPYSHNSPLHF. This chain connects TRBV18 to TRBJ1-6; D call uncertain. The read gets to within 3 residues of the CDR3 end, and the germline J gene fills in the rest. The CDR3 spans 14 residues. The ends were cut back, 3 bases at V and 5 bases at J, with 8 bases in the middle. Germline V gene data show CDR1 as KGHSH and CDR2 as LQKENI. The whole variable domain, remainder taken from reference TRBV18 and TRBJ1-6, is NAGVMQNPRHLVRRRGQEARLRCSPMKGHSHVYWYRQLPEEGLKFMVYLQKENIIDESGMPKERFSAEFPKEGPSILRIQQVVRGDSAAYFCASSPYSHNSPLHFGNGTRLTVT.

Points on this clone: The CDR3 extends 3 residues past the end of the read, so its final part is completed from the germline J gene. The rearrangement links TRBV6-1 to TRBJ1-6, with D hard to call. The germline V gene encodes CDR1 MNHNS and CDR2 SASEGT. The CDR3 totals 15 residues. Trimming left V 1 base short and J 3 bases short, with 7 bases between. This chain's CDR3 is CASSEGQSYNSPLHF. The covered CDR3 bases are TGTGCCAGCAGTGAAGGGCAGAGCTATAATTCACCC.

Points on this clone: The read comes to an end 3 residues before the CDR3 does, leaving the germline J gene to fill in the end. This rearrangement joins TRBV6-2 or TRBV6-3 to TRBJ2-1; TRBD2 agrees at 12 bases. CDR3 length: 16 amino acids. With 7 bases clipped from V and 6 bases from J, the junction kept 10 bases outside the gene matches. Germline V gene lookup returns CDR1 MNHEY and CDR2 SVGEGT. CDR3 region: CASTKTSGGILNEQFF. Incomplete CDR3 DNA: TGTGCCAGCACCAAGACTAGCGGGGGAATCCTCAATGAG.

As regards this clone: The read is 3 residues too short to cover the CDR3 end, so that end is filled in from the germline J gene. V gene TRBV2 combines with J gene TRBJ2-7; TRBD1 aligns across 8 bases. This CDR3 has 14 amino acids. Trimming removed 5 bases from V and 6 bases from J; junction bases left unmatched: 9. Per the germline V gene, CDR1 is SNHLY and CDR2 is FYNNEI. CDR3 DNA, as far as it was read: TGTGCCAGCAGTCGGGAACAGGGGGAAGGCGAG. This encodes CASSREQGEGE. The whole CDR3 protein reads CASSREQGEGEQYF.

The CDR3 loop reads CASRPGQGKLFF. The sequenced CDR3 bases are TGTGCCAGCAGGCCGGGACAGGGGAAA. The chain has TRBV12-3 or TRBV12-4 and TRBJ1-4, with TRBD1 matching 10 bases. The DNA ends 3 residues before the CDR3 does, and the rest of the CDR3 is filled in from the germline J gene. This CDR3 contains 12 residues.

About this clone: The read falls 3 residues short of the CDR3 end, and the missing part is taken from the germline J gene. V usage is TRBV20-1 and J usage is TRBJ2-3; TRBD2 matches at 9 bases. CDR3 length equals 16 residues. CDR1 and CDR2 from the germline V gene are DFQATT and SNEGSKA (reference sequence). V gave up 1 base and J gave up 4 bases; unmatched junction bases: 9. The sequenced part of the CDR3 DNA is TGCAGTGCTAGAGTACGGGGCGGGGGGGCCGCAGATACG. As protein: CSARVRGGGAADT. The full CDR3 protein reads CSARVRGGGAADTQYF.

As to this clone: The CDR3 is cut off 3 residues early in the read; its end comes from the germline J gene. The chain couples TRBV23-1 to TRBJ1-3, with 7 positions matching TRBD1. Being an ORF, TRBV23-1 has a function that is uncertain. The CDR3 length is 16 residues. Germline trimming cut 2 bases from V and 3 bases from J; bases unmatched to any gene: 7. The sequenced CDR3 bases are TGCGCCAGCAGTCAAGGCCAGGACAGGAGTGGAAACACC. This sequence encodes CASSQGQDRSGNT. In full, the CDR3 is CASSQGQDRSGNTIYF.

On this clone itself: Read sequence stops 3 residues before the CDR3 end, and the germline J gene provides the missing end. The gene calls are TRBV20-1 and TRBJ2-3; 16 nucleotides match TRBD2. Germline CDR1 DFQATT, CDR2 SNEGSKA (reference sequence). This CDR3 has 19 residues. After removal of 3 bases from V and 3 bases from J, the junction contained 12 bases not matched to a gene. CDR3 DNA, as far as it was read: TGCAGTGCTAGCCCCCCCTCCGGGACTAGCGGGGGGGCTACAGATACG. Translated: CSASPPSGTSGGATDT. In full, the CDR3 is CSASPPSGTSGGATDTQYF.

Points on this clone: The read comes to an end 3 residues before the CDR3 does, leaving the germline J gene to fill in the end. The genes are TRBV19 and TRBJ2-3; D is unclear. The germline V gene encodes CDR1 LNHDA and CDR2 SQIVND (reference sequence). The CDR3 extends over 16 amino acids. The ends were cut back, 3 bases at V and 0 bases at J, with 13 bases in the middle. The part of the CDR3 DNA that was read is TGTGCCAGTAGTATTTCGTCCAGGCGTAGCACAGATACG. Encoded protein: CASSISSRRSTDT. The CDR3 reads in full as CASSISSRRSTDTQYF.

About this clone: With the read ending 3 residues before the CDR3 end, the germline J gene is used to fill in that end. This chain joins TRBV9 and TRBJ2-5; 8 positions agree with TRBD2. This CDR3 has 15 amino acids. V lost 4 bases, J lost 4 bases, and 9 bases stayed unmatched. Looked up from germline, CDR1 is SGDLS and CDR2 is YYNGEE. The CDR3 sequence: CASSNGLAPTETQYF. The DNA read from the CDR3 is TGTGCCAGCAGCAACGGACTAGCCCCCACAGAGACC.

Frequency places this clone as medium-sized. CDR3 bases read: TGTGCCAGCAGCTCAGGGGCTGAGGAGACC. Translation gives CASSSGAEET. The CDR3 as a whole reads CASSSGAEETQYF. The chain links TRBV7-8 to TRBJ2-5; D might be TRBD1 (6 bases). The CDR3 end lies 3 residues beyond the end of the read and is filled in from the germline J gene. V was clipped by 4 bases and J by 5 bases, with 11 bases between them. The germline V gene encodes CDR1 SGHVS and CDR2 FQNEAQ. CDR3 length equals 13 residues. The variable domain in full, with the rest retrieved from reference TRBV7-8 and TRBJ2-5, is GAGVSQSPRYKVAKRGQDVALRCDPISGHVSLFWYQQALGQGPEFLTYFQNEAQLDKSGLPSDRFFAERPEGSVSTLKIQRTQQEDSAVYLCASSSGAEETQYFGPGTRLLVL.

With respect to this clone: With the read ending 3 residues before the CDR3 end, the germline J gene is used to fill in that end. The V gene is TRBV2, the J gene TRBJ2-1; 10 bases match TRBD1. The trim removed 6 bases at V and 3 bases at J, leaving 5 bases unmatched. Germline V lookup: CDR1 SNHLY, CDR2 FYNNEI. CDR3 size: 15 residues. CDR3 protein: CASRDRTGGYNEQFF. CDR3 bases read: TGTGCCAGCAGAGACCGGACAGGGGGCTACAATGAG.